This T cell receptor (beta chain) originates from a study of memory CD4+ T cells and cytomegalovirus serostatus. Single viable CD3+CD4+CD8-CD45RO+ cells were sorted as the memory CD4+ T cells. The junction had 6 bases not matched to a gene; V was cut back by 0 bases and J by 10 bases. The CDR3 loop spans 14 amino acids. Here immunoSEQ multiplex PCR was the method, and the copy in TCRdb shows in-frame clones only, minus some. The sample lists 84,000 or so clones; roughly 80% were seen once. This clonotype was sampled from an adult in good health and CMV-seronegative. The chain has TRBV5-3 and TRBJ2-4; 8 positions agree with TRBD1. TRBV5-3 carries the ORF label, with uncertain function. The sequenced material came from memory CD4+ T cells from blood. In nucleotides, the CDR3 is TGTGCCAGAAGCTTGGGGGGACAGGCGAGAATTCAGTACTTC. Its protein product is CARSLGGQARIQYF.